This T cell receptor beta chain was profiled in a study of CD8 T cells in ankylosing spondylitis. The CDR3 loop spans 14 amino acids. Per the germline V gene, CDR1 is MGHDK and CDR2 is SYGVNS. V shed 6 bases and J shed 3 bases, with 14 bases lying between them. General study points: Seemingly characteristic of ankylosing spondylitis blood was a TCR beta motif consisting of 7 or 8 highly homologous variants. Disease-linked clones bore a CD8+ phenotype, appearing relatively rarely in peripheral blood. Before this, some motif variants had been reported in reactive arthritis synovial fluid and blood. The clones that were linked to disease were reported to be significantly enriched in matched synovial fluid samples from ankylosing spondylitis patients.

5'-RACE, quantitative and with molecular barcodes, yielded the TCR beta libraries. Via MiXCR, TCRdb re-called the 5' RACE reads, giving one row per CDR3 protein. The data show roughly 300,000 distinct CDR3 sequences, with 8% seen just once and more than 12% held by the top ten. This clonotype was recorded many times. Its specificity is unknown. The source is a male donor with ankylosing spondylitis. J is TRBJ1-1 and V is TRBV25-1; no clear D. Specimen: blood, either unsorted or a sorted T cell fraction (not recorded which). The CDR3 spells CASSRLGMDTEAFF. CDR3 bases: TGTGCCAGCAGCAGGTTGGGTATGGACACTGAAGCTTTCTTT.